Listed here are 6 T cell receptor beta chains from one sample, sequenced in a study of T cell repertoires in cytomegalovirus infection. TCRdb redid the calling of the reads with MiXCR, one entry per CDR3 protein. The table includes about 450,000 distinct CDR3 sequences, approximately 31% detected once. Sequencing used PBMCs. The receptor set was obtained from a human donor in good health (CMV status not recorded). Some clones in this sample may be carry-over from other donors' samples.

There are many counts of this clonotype. The V gene is TRBV7-8, the J gene TRBJ2-1; 14 positions agree with TRBD2. Germline V lookup: CDR1 SGHVS, CDR2 FQNEAQ. The trim removed 1 base at V and 0 bases at J, leaving 8 bases unmatched. This CDR3 comprises 20 residues. CDR3 amino acids: CASSLVLGTSGGRSYNEQFF. For the CDR3, the DNA is TGTGCCAGCAGCTTAGTTCTCGGGACTAGCGGGGGTCGCTCCTACAATGAGCAGTTCTTC.

This clonotype was found many times. The chain couples TRBV20-1 to TRBJ1-4; 8 nucleotides align to TRBD1. The CDR3 spans 18 residues. Trimming removed 6 bases from V and 5 bases from J; junction bases left unmatched: 20. Germline CDR1 and CDR2: DFQATT and SNEGSKA (reference sequence). CDR3 sequence: CSAQDRERSMGSNEKLFF. Written as DNA, the CDR3 is TGCAGTGCCCAGGACAGGGAACGAAGTATGGGGAGCAATGAAAAACTGTTTTTT.

J is TRBJ2-2 and V is TRBV7-3, with D perhaps TRBD1 (7 bases). The CDR3 is made up of 14 amino acids. The germline V and J ends were trimmed by 5 bases and 4 bases, with 11 bases remaining between them. Germline CDR1 SGHTA, CDR2 FQGTGA. The CDR3 here is CASSHQGGTGELFF. CDR3 DNA: TGTGCCAGCAGCCACCAGGGGGGCACCGGGGAGCTGTTTTTT.

Only a few counts were recorded for this clonotype. This chain joins TRBV14 and TRBJ1-2; D not resolved. The CDR3 runs 16 residues. The V end was cut by 1 base, the J end by 5 bases, with 17 bases between. Germline lookup yields CDR1 SGHDN and CDR2 FVKESK. CDR3 nucleotides: TGTGCCAGCAGCCAAGTCGTTTCAGATATGATGTATGGCTACACCTTC. Translation: CASSQVVSDMMYGYTF.

Regarding this clonotype: This could be a read error, since a much larger clone is one nucleotide away. The conserved closing phenylalanine or tryptophan is absent in this CDR3, likely reflecting a read error. This sequence joins TRBV12-3 or TRBV12-4 and TRBJ1-5, with D perhaps matching TRBD1 (5 bases). Trimming removed 3 bases from V and 0 bases from J, with 9 bases in between. This CDR3 region has 15 residues. This chain's CDR3 is CASSFDSLSNQPQHL. DNA for the CDR3: TGTGCCAGCAGTTTCGACAGTCTTAGCAATCAGCCCCAGCATTTG.

The CDR3 reads CASSFDRQSSYEQYF. In nucleotides, the CDR3 is TGTGCCAGCAGTTTCGACAGGCAATCCTCCTACGAGCAGTACTTC. The chain combines TRBV11-1 with TRBJ2-7, with D perhaps matching TRBD1 (6 bases). Trimming cost V 6 bases and J 0 bases, with 15 bases left between them. Germline CDR1 is SGHAT and CDR2 is FQDESV (reference sequence). The CDR3 is 15 residues long.